This T cell receptor beta chain was profiled in a study of OX40 agonist ivuxolimab in advanced cancers. Study in general: Partial responses were achieved by three patients, one with hepatocellular carcinoma and two with cutaneous melanoma. Findings and caveats of the study: More expanded clones were found, on average, in CD8+ than in CD4+ T cells. At 0.1 to 3.0 mg/kg and by week 6, clonal expansion occurred in CD4+ and CD8+ blood T cells.

Sequenced by immunoSEQ multiplex PCR; TCRdb stores in-frame clones only, minus some. The sample records about 97,000 clones, less than 90% being singletons. Trimming took off 2 bases at V and 9 bases at J, with 12 bases between the two ends. The V gene's germline CDR1 is SGHRS and CDR2 YFSETQ. CDR3 length equals 13 residues. Remarks on this clone: Its antigen is still unknown.

The chain links TRBV5-1 to TRBJ2-4; D is possibly TRBD1 (5 bases). The sequences come from CD4+ or CD8+ T cells sorted from blood, collected in a trial of the OX40 agonist ivuxolimab. This TCR came from an adult with an advanced solid tumor such as melanoma, head and neck, liver or kidney cancer. The CDR3 coding sequence is TGCGCCAGCAGCTTCGAAGGGGCCGGCATTCAGTACTTC. As protein: CASSFEGAGIQYF.